The 5 T cell receptor beta chains reported below all come from one sample, sequenced in a study of blood T cells in healthy people across ages. Then a second PCR, running about 6 to 12 cycles, was carried out with a sample-barcoded 5' primer and a J-beta primer mix. Using its own MiXCR run on the 5' RACE reads, TCRdb lists one record per CDR3 protein. The data show about 760,000 distinct CDR3 sequences, 20% to 25% seen once. These records were also assigned to another study, of T cells of mothers and their children.

Sequencing was carried out using blood. The source of these receptors is a boy younger than 18 in good health.

This chain joins TRBV16 and TRBJ1-5; D is undetermined. Trimming left V 0 bases short and J 4 bases short, with 10 bases between. The V gene's germline CDR1 is KGHSY and CDR2 FQNENV. The CDR3 is made up of 15 amino acids. The CDR3 coding sequence is TGTGCCAGCAGCCAATCAACTAGCTGGAATCAGCCCCAGCATTTT. Translating gives CASSQSTSWNQPQHF.

The table lists this clonotype with a few counts. CDR3: CASSLPGQKQYF. The CDR3 DNA reads as TGTGCCAGCAGCCTCCCCGGGCAGAAGCAGTACTTC. This chain uses TRBV12-3 or TRBV12-4 with TRBJ2-7; D call uncertain. V gave up 6 bases and J gave up 8 bases, with 14 bases separating them. CDR3 length equals 12 residues.

This clonotype has just a few counts. The chain employs TRBV29-1 and TRBJ2-5, with 7 bases identical to TRBD2. The J call may not be correct, given that the DNA end is closer to TRBJ2-7. The CDR3 covers 13 residues. Germline V gene lookup returns CDR1 SQVTM and CDR2 ANQGSEA. DNA of the CDR3: TGCAGCGTTGGGGCTAGCGGTCCCCACGAGCAGTACTTC. This translates into CSVGASGPHEQYF.

The chain is built from TRBV5-1 and TRBJ2-1, with TRBD2 identical over 10 bases. Near its end, the DNA agrees better with TRBJ2-7, so the J call may be wrong. The CDR3 extends over 13 amino acids. Per germline, CDR1 SGHRS and CDR2 YFSETQ. The CDR3: CASSLTSGDEQYF. CDR3 DNA: TGCGCCAGCAGCTTGACTAGCGGGGACGAGCAGTACTTC.

The chain recombines TRBV19 with TRBJ2-5, with TRBD1 matching over 8 bases. The CDR3 is 16 amino acids. J was trimmed by 2 bases and V by 5 bases; bases with no gene match: 10. CDR1 and CDR2 (germline): LNHDA, SQIVND (reference sequence). The CDR3 here is CASSENPGQVQETQYF. Here the CDR3 DNA reads TGTGCCAGTAGTGAGAACCCGGGACAGGTTCAAGAGACCCAGTACTTC.